This TCR beta chain comes out of a study of CD4 and CD8 cells across lung adenocarcinoma regions. Looked up from germline, CDR1 is MNHEY and CDR2 is SVGEGT. Trimming took 2 bases from V and 9 from J; bases not matched to a gene: 13. The CDR3 contains 17 residues. The patients had localized lung adenocarcinoma, a non-small cell subtype. TCRdb called the PCR reads again in MiXCR, with one record for every CDR3 protein. The repertoire holds around 16,000 distinct CDR3 sequences, with roughly 50% as singletons. J is TRBJ2-1 and V is TRBV6-2 or TRBV6-3, with 10 bases that match TRBD2. The clonotype comes from a female donor with lung adenocarcinoma. The CD4 and CD8 labels of this study may be unreliable. Sequencing used CD8+ T cells from the center of a lung tumor. The CDR3, as DNA: TGTGCCAGCAGTTACCAGAGCGGGAGGGCCCTCCGGGGTGAGCAGTTCTTC. Translation: CASSYQSGRALRGEQFF.